This is a list of T cell receptor beta chains from one sample in a study of T cell responses to AZD1222 COVID-19 vaccine. The data were produced by immunoSEQ multiplex PCR, yet TCRdb's version contains in-frame clones alone and is incomplete. The profile shows about 140,000 clones, around nine tenths of them singletons. This specimen was peripheral blood, taken on day 0 of AZD1222 vaccination. These receptors were taken from an adult in good health. The CDR3 runs from the conserved cysteine through the conserved F or W. Each record gives: clone size, V gene, D gene, J gene, CDR3 DNA, CDR3 protein. A D gene is named only where the DNA matches it firmly. For some rows the clone size is stated as once, few or many, or as a class when expanded; others skip it.

.,TRBV4-2,TRBD1,TRBJ1-6,TGTGCCAGCAGCTCCAAAGACAGGGACTATTCACCCCTCCACTTT,CASSSKDRDYSPLHF
.,TRBV6-5,.,TRBJ1-2,TGTGCCAGCAGAACAGACAGAGTGACCAACTATGGCTACACCTTC,CASRTDRVTNYGYTF
.,TRBV9,.,TRBJ2-2,TGTGCCAGCAGCGTAGGAGGCAGGGTCACCGGGGAGCTGTTTTTT,CASSVGGRVTGELFF
.,TRBV12-3/TRBV12-4,.,TRBJ1-2,TGTGCCAGCAGTTCCAGGGGCGCCGGGGGCTACACCTTC,CASSSRGAGGYTF
.,TRBV2,TRBD1,TRBJ1-1,TGTGCCAGCAACGGGGGGACAGGTTATTTGAACACTGAAGCTTTCTTT,CASNGGTGYLNTEAFF
.,TRBV19,.,TRBJ1-1,TGTGCCAGTAGTATTCCAGGACAGATGAACACTGAAGCTTTCTTT,CASSIPGQMNTEAFF
.,TRBV7-8,.,TRBJ1-2,TGTGCCAGCAGCTTTGGGGGCGATACCTATGGCTACACCTTC,CASSFGGDTYGYTF
.,TRBV19,.,TRBJ1-1,TGTGCCACCGCCAGAACAACTGAAGCTTTCTTT,CATARTTEAFF
once,TRBV5-6,TRBD1,TRBJ2-7,TGTGCCAGCAGTATTCCGGGACAGGGGTCCACCTACGAGCAGTACTTC,CASSIPGQGSTYEQYF
.,TRBV3-1/TRBV3-2,.,TRBJ2-7,TGTGCCAGCAGCGACGGGTCTACCTACGAGCAGTACTTC,CASSDGSTYEQYF
.,TRBV7-8,.,TRBJ1-1,TGTGCCAGCAGCTTACGACAGACCCTTTATACTCCAGCTTTCTTT,CASSLRQTLYTPAFF
.,TRBV3-1/TRBV3-2,TRBD1,TRBJ1-4,TGTGCCAGCAGTTACCAGGGGGCGCCTAATGAAAAACTGTTTTTT,CASSYQGAPNEKLFF
few,TRBV6-1,TRBD1,TRBJ2-1,TGTGCCAGCAGTGATCAGGGCAGGGGGAGTGATGAGCAGTTCTTC,CASSDQGRGSDEQFF
.,TRBV6-1,.,TRBJ1-5,TGTGCCAGCAGTGAATGGACCTACAATCAGCCCCAGCATTTT,CASSEWTYNQPQHF
.,TRBV7-8,.,TRBJ1-5,TGTGCCAGCAGCCCACTCCGACAGAGCAATCAGCCCCAGCATTTT,CASSPLRQSNQPQHF
.,TRBV15,.,TRBJ2-1,TGTGCCACCAGCAAGCTCGGGGGAGGCTCCTACAATGAGCAGTTCTTC,CATSKLGGGSYNEQFF
.,TRBV6-1,.,TRBJ2-1,TGTGCCAGCAGTGAAAGCGAGGGGTCCTACAATGAGCAGTTCTTC,CASSESEGSYNEQFF
.,TRBV7-2,.,TRBJ1-1,TGTGCCAGCAGCTTTGGCAGTAACACTGAAGCTTTCTTT,CASSFGSNTEAFF
.,TRBV19,TRBD1,TRBJ1-1,TGTGCCAGTAGTGCCGACAGGGGCGTATTCACTGAAGCTTTCTTT,CASSADRGVFTEAFF
.,TRBV5-1,.,TRBJ1-2,TGCGCCAGCAGCTTAGACCAGGCCTATGGCTACACCTTC,CASSLDQAYGYTF
once,TRBV9,TRBD1,TRBJ2-7,TGTGCCAGCAGCTCCCGTGTGGGACAGTACGAGCAGTACTTC,CASSSRVGQYEQYF
.,TRBV10-3,.,TRBJ1-2,TGTGCCATCAGTGAGAGACAGTTAGATGGCTACACCTTC,CAISERQLDGYTF
.,TRBV3-1/TRBV3-2,.,TRBJ1-3,TGTGCCAGCAGCCAAGTGGCATTGACTGGAAACACCATATATTTT,CASSQVALTGNTIYF
.,TRBV5-1,TRBD2,TRBJ2-3,TGCGCCAGCAGCTTGGAGACTAGCGGGGGACTGCAAGATACGCAGTATTTT,CASSLETSGGLQDTQYF
.,TRBV19,.,TRBJ1-6,TGTGCCAGTAGCCCGGCCAATTCACCCCTCCACTTT,CASSPANSPLHF
few,TRBV3-1/TRBV3-2,.,TRBJ1-2,TGTGCCAGCAGCCAAGGCCAGGGAGAGGTCAGTTATGGCTACACCTTC,CASSQGQGEVSYGYTF
.,TRBV7-2,.,TRBJ1-6,TGTGCCAGCAGCAACTCGGGGCAACCTGGGACCTATAATTCACCCCTCCACTTT,CASSNSGQPGTYNSPLHF
.,TRBV18,.,TRBJ1-5,TGTGCCAGCTCACCTAACAGGGAAGGTCAGCCCCAGCATTTT,CASSPNREGQPQHF
.,TRBV10-3,.,TRBJ1-2,TGTGCCATCAGTGGAGAGGTTGCAGGCTACACCTTC,CAISGEVAGYTF
few,TRBV4-1,TRBD1,TRBJ2-2,TGCGCCAGCAGCCATTCAGGGGGATTCACCGGGGAGCTGTTTTTT,CASSHSGGFTGELFF
.,TRBV6-2/TRBV6-3,TRBD1,TRBJ2-7,TGTGCCAGCAGTGGACAGACAGGACAGGCCAAGGACGAGCAGTACTTC,CASSGQTGQAKDEQYF
.,TRBV27,TRBD1,TRBJ1-2,TGTGCCAGCAGTTTATCGTGGCAGGGGGTCTATGGCTACACCTTC,CASSLSWQGVYGYTF
once,TRBV7-9,.,TRBJ2-7,TGTGCCAGCAGCTTATCCGTATACTACGAGCAGTACTTC,CASSLSVYYEQYF
.,TRBV28,TRBD1,TRBJ2-3,TGTGCCAGCAGGGGACAGGGGGAAGGAGATACGCAGTATTTT,CASRGQGEGDTQYF
.,TRBV28,TRBD1,TRBJ1-6,TGTGCCAGCAGTTTGACCCCAGGGGGCGCGTTCACCCTCCACTTT,CASSLTPGGAFTLHF
.,TRBV7-9,.,TRBJ1-4,TGTGCCAGCAGCTTACTCGGGGAGGCGTTTAATGAAAAACTGTTTTTT,CASSLLGEAFNEKLFF
.,TRBV13,.,TRBJ1-3,TGTGCCAGCAGCGTCCCGTCTGGAAACACCATATATTTT,CASSVPSGNTIYF
.,TRBV7-3,.,TRBJ1-2,TGTGCCAGCAGTTTGGGACAAAACTATGGCTACACCTTC,CASSLGQNYGYTF
.,TRBV6-2/TRBV6-3,TRBD1,TRBJ2-7,TGTGCCAGCAGTTATGAGACAGGGTCCTACGAGCAGTACTTC,CASSYETGSYEQYF
.,TRBV5-1,.,TRBJ2-5,TGCGCCAGCAGCTCCCGCCCTCCCGGACAGTCCGAGACCCAGTACTTC,CASSSRPPGQSETQYF
.,TRBV4-3,TRBD2,TRBJ2-1,TGCGCCAGCAGCCAAGCAGGGACTAGCGGGGGGTACAATGAGCAGTTCTTC,CASSQAGTSGGYNEQFF
.,TRBV11-2,.,TRBJ2-7,TGTGCCAGCAGCACTCCCCGCGAAGGAGGGCCCGCCGAGCAGTACTTC,CASSTPREGGPAEQYF
.,TRBV4-2,.,TRBJ2-2,TGTGCCAGCAGCCAAGAATATAGACTTCATCCTATTAACACCGGGGAGCTGTTTTTT,CASSQEYRLHPINTGELFF
.,TRBV18,TRBD1,TRBJ1-1,TGTGCCAGCTCACCTCTTAATAACAGGGGGGCGAACACTGAAGCTTTCTTT,CASSPLNNRGANTEAFF
.,TRBV27,.,TRBJ2-3,TGTGCCAGCAGTTTACCTCCGGGACAATATGGAACAGATACGCAGTATTTT,CASSLPPGQYGTDTQYF
.,TRBV7-8,.,TRBJ1-4,TGTGCCAGCAGCTTAGTCAGGGGAAGAAAACTGTTTTTT,CASSLVRGRKLFF
.,TRBV6-5,.,TRBJ1-1,TGTGCCAGCAGTCCCCACTCGGGACTACAAGCTTTCTTT,CASSPHSGLQAFF
.,TRBV6-5,.,TRBJ1-1,TGTGCCAGCATGATGGGGGCAGGGAACACTGAAGCTTTCTTT,CASMMGAGNTEAFF
.,TRBV3-1/TRBV3-2,.,TRBJ1-1,TGTGCCAGCAGCGCACGAGGGGCCACGAACACTGAAGCTTTCTTT,CASSARGATNTEAFF
.,TRBV12-3/TRBV12-4,TRBD1,TRBJ2-5,TGTGCCAGCAGACAGGGGGTTTTGGAGACCCAGTACTTC,CASRQGVLETQYF
.,TRBV6-9,TRBD2,TRBJ2-2,TGTGCCAGCAGGGCCCGGGGGAGGGCCATGAGCGGGAGTTGGCGCACCGGGGAGCTGTTTTTT,CASRARGRAMSGSWRTGELFF
.,TRBV7-7,.,TRBJ2-5,TGTGCCAGCAGCCGGACAGTAGTAGGAGAGACCCAGTACTTC,CASSRTVVGETQYF
.,TRBV6-1,.,TRBJ1-6,TGTGCCAGCAGTGAAGGGGGAAATTCACCCCTCCACTTT,CASSEGGNSPLHF